This passage covers 13 T cell receptor beta chains from one sample sequenced in a study of blood T cell repertoires in COVID-19. Repertoires were generated with immunoSEQ multiplex PCR, while TCRdb's copy carries only in-frame clones and drops some. The sample lists approximately 380,000 clones; less than 85% were seen once. Sequencing was done on a sample of peripheral blood. All receptors come from a woman aged 18-29 years with acute or convalescent COVID-19.

The gene calls are TRBV2 and TRBJ1-2; 12 nucleotides align to TRBD1. After removal of 6 bases from V and 7 bases from J, the junction contained 12 bases not matched to a gene. This CDR3 contains 16 residues. The germline V gene has CDR1 SNHLY and CDR2 FYNNEI. CDR3 protein: CASSRTRDRGQGGYTF. The CDR3 DNA is TGTGCCAGCAGCCGCACTAGGGACAGGGGGCAGGGTGGCTACACCTTC.

This chain uses TRBV5-1 with TRBJ2-4; a possible D gene is TRBD2 (5 bases). The CDR3 sequence is 13 residues long. V was shortened by 2 bases and J by 8 bases, with 11 bases between the two germline ends. Germline values: CDR1 SGHRS, CDR2 YFSETQ. The CDR3 protein is CASSLDPEDIQYF. The CDR3 DNA sequence: TGCGCCAGCAGCTTAGACCCGGAGGACATTCAGTACTTC.

The rearrangement links TRBV2 to TRBJ1-2; D remains unclear. Germline V gene lookup returns CDR1 SNHLY and CDR2 FYNNEI. V shed 1 base and J shed 6 bases, with 9 bases lying between them. The CDR3 consists of 13 residues. DNA for the CDR3: TGTGCCAGCAGTGAAGTCACGAGGGATGGCTACACCTTC. This encodes CASSEVTRDGYTF.

V is TRBV24-1 and J is TRBJ2-1; possible D gene TRBD1, 5 bases. Germline values: CDR1 KGHDR, CDR2 SFDVKD. This CDR3 is built from 16 residues. V shed 5 bases and J shed 8 bases, with 21 bases lying between them. The CDR3 DNA reads as TGTGCCACCAGTGCCCGGATTGACGATCCCAGGGATGAGCAGTTCTTC. This gives the protein CATSARIDDPRDEQFF.

The chain has TRBV20-1 and TRBJ1-2, with TRBD1 as a possible D gene (5 bases). V was cut by 6 bases and J by 7 bases, with 9 bases left in between. CDR1 and CDR2 from the germline V gene are DFQATT and SNEGSKA (reference sequence). This CDR3 contains 10 residues. The CDR3 DNA follows: TGCAGTGCACAGGACACTGGCTACACCTTC. Protein product: CSAQDTGYTF.

The genes are TRBV9 and TRBJ2-2, with TRBD2 identical over 8 bases. The CDR3 has 16 amino acids. Per the germline V gene, CDR1 is SGDLS and CDR2 is YYNGEE. Trimming removed 3 bases from V and 3 bases from J; junction bases left unmatched: 7. The DNA of the CDR3 is TGTGCCAGCAGCGATAGTCAAGCGGGGGACACCGGGGAGCTGTTTTTT. Translation: CASSDSQAGDTGELFF.

The rearrangement links TRBV30 to TRBJ1-1; 7 bases map to TRBD1. CDR1 and CDR2 (germline): GTSNPN, SVGIG (reference sequence). V lost 3 bases and J lost 4; bases outside the gene matches: 11. The length of the CDR3 is 15 residues. The chain's CDR3 is CAWRPPGGGGTEAFF. The DNA of the CDR3 is TGTGCCTGGAGGCCCCCAGGGGGAGGAGGCACTGAAGCTTTCTTT. The full variable domain, with the rest looked up from reference TRBV30 and TRBJ1-1, is SQTIHQWPATLVQPVGSPLSLECTVEGTSNPNLYWYRQAAGRGLQLLFYSVGIGQISSEVPQNLSASRPQDRQFILSSKKLLLSDSGFYLCAWRPPGGGGTEAFFGQGTRLTVV.

The chain employs TRBV5-6 and TRBJ1-1; the match to TRBD1 covers 7 bases. J lost 1 base, V lost 6 bases, and 18 bases had no gene match. The CDR3 length is 18 residues. Germline CDR1 reads SGHDT; CDR2 reads YYEEEE. The CDR3 protein is CASNSKSAGGGWNTEAFF. The CDR3 coding sequence is TGTGCCAGCAACTCGAAGTCGGCAGGGGGTGGCTGGAACACTGAAGCTTTCTTT.

This clone is a singleton in its sample. This chain connects TRBV21-1 to TRBJ2-3; the table's D call, TRBD2, has no DNA check behind it. TRBV21-1 is a known pseudogene. The CDR3 is 13 amino acids. CDR3 region: CASWPLAADTQYF. As DNA, the CDR3 is TGTGCCAGCTGGCCGTTGGCGGCAGATACGCAGTATTTT.

This clone was counted a single time. This chain joins TRBV27 and TRBJ1-6, with D possibly TRBD1 on 6 matching bases. CDR1 is MNHEY and CDR2 is SMNVEV in the germline V gene (reference sequence). The ends were cut back, 4 bases at V and 3 bases at J, with 7 bases in the middle. There are 14 residues in the CDR3. CDR3 bases: TGTGCCAGCAGTTCAGGGGTCTATAATTCACCCCTCCACTTT. Translated, it gives CASSSGVYNSPLHF.

The chain recombines TRBV3-1 (or the pseudogene TRBV3-2) with TRBJ1-2; D is undetermined. Trimming took off 0 bases at V and 5 bases at J, with 4 bases between the two ends. Germline V gene data show CDR1 as LGHDT and CDR2 as YNNKEL (reference sequence). The CDR3 is made up of 12 amino acids. The CDR3 DNA is TGTGCCAGCAGCCAAGAGCTATATGGCTACACCTTC. Translating gives CASSQELYGYTF.

This clone occurred once. The chain recombines TRBV6-2 or TRBV6-3 with TRBJ1-1; the D is unclear. CDR1 is MNHEY, CDR2 SVGEGT, per germline. Trimming cost V 6 bases and J 0 bases, with 8 bases left between them. The length of the CDR3 is 13 residues. The chain's CDR3 is CASSQSVNTEAFF. In DNA form, the CDR3 reads TGTGCCAGCAGCCAATCAGTGAACACTGAAGCTTTCTTT.

Notes on this clone: The same CDR3 arises from other DNA sequences in this sample as well. This chain uses TRBV7-3 with TRBJ2-7; D gene ambiguous. V shed 3 bases and J shed 0 bases, with 12 bases lying between them. Germline CDR1 is SGHTA and CDR2 is FQGTGA. The CDR3 has 15 residues. CDR3 coding DNA: TGTGCCAGCAGCTTGCTTGGCGGTAGCTCCTACGAGCAGTACTTC. As protein: CASSLLGGSSYEQYF.